This TCR beta chain was sequenced in a study of T cell responses to AZD1222 COVID-19 vaccine. Points from the study as a whole: Seropositive status at baseline applied to only 6 or 7 AZD1222 recipients.

Here immunoSEQ multiplex PCR was the method, and the copy in TCRdb shows in-frame clones only, minus some. The sample yields 160,000 or so clones, more than 85% seen once. A word on this clone: Antigen: not known.

V lost 0 bases, J lost 6 bases, and 5 bases stayed unmatched. The CDR3 extends over 14 amino acids. Germline CDR1 reads SNHLY; CDR2 reads FYNNEI. Sequencing used peripheral blood, obtained after recovery from COVID-19. The TCR was taken from an adult who had recovered from COVID-19. The chain combines TRBV2 with TRBJ2-7; 7 bases line up with TRBD2. The CDR3 region is CASSEAGGEAEQYF. In DNA form, the CDR3 reads TGTGCCAGCAGTGAAGCTGGGGGGGAAGCCGAGCAGTACTTC.